A single sample gave rise to the 24 T cell receptor beta chains below, sequenced in a study of cytomegalovirus exposure and HLA in healthy donors. Amplification used 60 Vbeta primers and 13 Jbeta primers. The repertoire was sequenced with immunoSEQ multiplex PCR; TCRdb's copy has only in-frame clones and lacks some. This table has around 200,000 clones, approximately 80% appearing once. Sequenced: PBMCs. Receptor source: a woman between 50 and 59 years old in good health and CMV-seronegative.

The chain couples TRBV14 to TRBJ1-1; 9 bases line up with TRBD1. The CDR3 spans 17 residues. Germline loops: CDR1 SGHDN, CDR2 FVKESK. J was trimmed by 4 bases and V by 3 bases; bases with no gene match: 12. The CDR3 nucleotides read TGTGCCAGCAGCCAGAAAGGACAGGGGCTAGCTCCCACTGAAGCTTTCTTT. Protein product: CASSQKGQGLAPTEAFF.

The V gene is TRBV28, the J gene TRBJ2-7; 7 bases map to TRBD1. Germline-derived CDR1 and CDR2 are MDHEN and SYDVKM. The length of the CDR3 is 13 residues. J lost 1 base, V lost 7 bases, and 4 bases had no gene match. CDR3 sequence: CASNRQGSYEQYF. CDR3 nucleotide sequence: TGTGCCAGCAACCGACAGGGATCCTACGAGCAGTACTTC.

V gene TRBV18 combines with J gene TRBJ2-5; 7 nucleotides align to TRBD2. CDR3 length: 13 residues. CDR1 and CDR2 from the germline V gene are KGHSH and LQKENI. The V segment lost 3 bases and the J segment 5 bases; nucleotides outside the gene matches: 3. As DNA, the CDR3 is TGTGCCAGCTCACCTGGCGGGGGTGAGACCCAGTACTTC. It specifies CASSPGGGETQYF.

The CDR3: CASSYSIQGYGGYTF. DNA for the CDR3: TGTGCCAGCAGTTACTCGATCCAGGGGTACGGGGGCTACACCTTC. The chain links TRBV6-5 to TRBJ1-2, with D possibly TRBD1 on 6 matching bases. V shed 0 bases and J shed 8 bases, with 16 bases lying between them. Germline assignment: CDR1 MNHEY and CDR2 SVGAGI. This CDR3 has 15 residues.

The chain carries TRBV6-5 and TRBJ1-2, with D unresolved. The CDR3 consists of 16 residues. From germline, CDR1 is MNHEY and CDR2 SVGAGI. The V gene lost 0 bases and the J gene lost 0 bases, with 11 bases spanning the gap. The DNA of the CDR3 is TGTGCCAGCAGTTACTCGAAGTTGGCCTCTAACTATGGCTACACCTTC. Translated, it gives CASSYSKLASNYGYTF.

This chain uses TRBV6-1 with TRBJ2-1, with D tentatively TRBD1 (5 bases). The germline V gene encodes CDR1 MNHNS and CDR2 SASEGT. V was clipped by 7 bases and J by 7 bases, with 14 bases between them. The CDR3 runs 13 residues. Written as DNA, the CDR3 is TGTGCCAGCACCCTAGGGGTTAAGAATGAGCAGTTCTTC. Translation gives CASTLGVKNEQFF.

V is TRBV5-5 and J is TRBJ1-2; 8 nucleotides line up with TRBD1. This CDR3 contains 15 residues. Germline V gene lookup returns CDR1 SGHKS and CDR2 YYEKEE (reference sequence). V shed 4 bases, J shed 4 bases, and the junction held 9 bases outside the gene matches. DNA for the CDR3: TGTGCCAGCAGCCTACGGGACGACAGGGGCTATGGCTACACCTTC. Its protein product is CASSLRDDRGYGYTF.

The chain combines TRBV29-1 with TRBJ1-2; TRBD1 is a possible D gene (6 bases). Trimming stripped 5 bases from V and 4 bases from J, with 29 bases between. The CDR3 contains 18 residues. Germline V gives CDR1 SQVTM, CDR2 ANQGSEA. CDR3 region: CSVHRLQGRGSYGYGYTF. CDR3 nucleotide sequence: TGCAGCGTTCACCGACTACAGGGAAGGGGCTCCTACGGCTATGGCTACACCTTC.

The table lists this clone with a count of one. Other nucleotide sequences in the sample specify the same CDR3. The gene calls are TRBV9 and TRBJ2-5; the D gene is possibly TRBD1 (5 bases). Germline CDR1 reads SGDLS; CDR2 reads YYNGEE. The CDR3 is made up of 14 amino acids. V gave up 0 bases and J gave up 5 bases, with 11 bases separating them. As DNA, the CDR3 is TGTGCCAGCAGCGTAGTAGGGGATGGCGAGACCCAGTACTTC. Its translation is CASSVVGDGETQYF.

V is TRBV30 and J is TRBJ2-1; maybe TRBD1 (5 bases). The germline V and J ends were trimmed by 3 bases and 7 bases, with 19 bases remaining between them. The CDR3 covers 15 residues. Looked up from germline, CDR1 is GTSNPN and CDR2 is SVGIG (reference sequence). The CDR3 protein is CAWSGRQLLTNEQFF. The CDR3 DNA sequence: TGTGCCTGGAGCGGAAGACAGCTACTTACAAATGAGCAGTTCTTC.

This clone has a single count. This chain connects TRBV4-3 to TRBJ1-3; the D gene is possibly TRBD1 (6 bases). CDR1 is LGHNA and CDR2 is YSLEER in the germline V gene. This CDR3 comprises 15 residues. Trimming took 0 bases from V and 3 from J, leaving 9 bases between them. CDR3 loop: CASSQEARGGNTIYF. CDR3 DNA sequence: TGCGCCAGCAGCCAAGAGGCCAGGGGTGGAAACACCATATATTTT.

The rearrangement uses TRBV5-1 and TRBJ2-2; D unclear. This CDR3 is built from 15 residues. From germline, CDR1 is SGHRS and CDR2 YFSETQ. V lost 1 base, J lost 1 base, and 8 bases lay in between. This CDR3 is CASSLTAGNTGELFF. The DNA of the CDR3 is TGCGCCAGCAGCTTGACGGCAGGGAACACCGGGGAGCTGTTTTTT.

The rearrangement uses TRBV14 and TRBJ2-7; 12 positions match TRBD2. CDR1 SGHDN and CDR2 FVKESK come from the germline V gene. Germline trimming cut 4 bases from V and 6 bases from J; bases unmatched to any gene: 4. The CDR3 length is 14 residues. The CDR3 DNA sequence: TGTGCCAGCAGCCGACTAGCGGGAGTGAGCGAGCAGTACTTC. It specifies CASSRLAGVSEQYF.

The V call is TRBV5-1, the J call TRBJ2-1; 12 positions match TRBD2. With 3 bases clipped from V and 7 bases from J, the junction kept 8 bases outside the gene matches. The V gene's germline CDR1 is SGHRS and CDR2 YFSETQ. This CDR3 has 16 amino acids. CDR3 DNA: TGCGCCAGCAGCTCTAGCGGGAGGGCCGTGGGAAATGAGCAGTTCTTC. Translating it yields CASSSSGRAVGNEQFF.

V is TRBV2 and J is TRBJ1-1; 7 nucleotides agree with TRBD1. CDR1 is SNHLY and CDR2 is FYNNEI in the germline V gene. The CDR3 is 14 residues long. J gave up 2 bases and V 7 bases, and 7 bases lay outside the gene matches. CDR3 region: CASMTGTANTEAFF. Written as DNA, the CDR3 is TGTGCCAGCATGACCGGGACAGCCAACACTGAAGCTTTCTTT.

This chain joins TRBV5-1 and TRBJ2-1, with TRBD2 identical over 11 bases. J was trimmed by 4 bases and V by 4 bases; bases with no gene match: 13. CDR1 SGHRS and CDR2 YFSETQ come from the germline V gene. CDR3 length: 18 residues. CDR3 sequence: CASSPDSLAGGPYNEQFF. DNA for the CDR3: TGCGCCAGCAGCCCCGACAGCCTAGCGGGAGGACCTTACAATGAGCAGTTCTTC.

DNA for the CDR3: TGCGCCAGCAGCTTGGGAGACAATTATGAGCAGTTCTTC. This encodes CASSLGDNYEQFF. V is TRBV5-1 and J is TRBJ2-1, with unresolved D. This CDR3 is built from 13 residues. V lost 0 bases to trimming and J lost 8 bases, with 9 bases between them. Per the germline V gene, CDR1 is SGHRS and CDR2 is YFSETQ.

This chain connects TRBV5-1 to TRBJ2-5; 13 bases are a match to TRBD2. Germline V lookup: CDR1 SGHRS, CDR2 YFSETQ. V lost 4 bases, J lost 0 bases, and 3 bases stayed unmatched. CDR3 size: 16 residues. The CDR3 reads CASSGGLAGDQETQYF. Written as DNA, the CDR3 is TGCGCCAGCAGCGGAGGACTAGCGGGAGACCAAGAGACCCAGTACTTC.

The rearrangement links TRBV5-5 to TRBJ2-3; D gene unclear. V was cut by 3 bases and J by 4 bases, with 9 bases left in between. Germline assignment: CDR1 SGHKS and CDR2 YYEKEE (reference sequence). The CDR3 contains 13 residues. The CDR3 bases are TGTGCCAGCAGCTCACTCCCCCCAGATACGCAGTATTTT. Its translation is CASSSLPPDTQYF.

The rearrangement uses TRBV13 and TRBJ2-7; D possibly corresponds to TRBD1 (8 bases). Germline CDR1 is PRHDT and CDR2 is FYEKMQ (reference sequence). V dropped 6 bases and J dropped 6 bases, with 18 bases sitting between them. The CDR3 has 14 residues. The CDR3 protein is CASSRTGGLPEQYF. In nucleotides, the CDR3 is TGTGCCAGCAGTCGAACAGGGGGACTACCCGAGCAGTACTTC.

The chain recombines TRBV28 with TRBJ2-5; 7 bases are shared with TRBD1. The V gene end was trimmed by 4 bases and the J gene end by 13 bases; junction bases not matched to a gene: 15. This CDR3 has 14 residues. CDR1 is MDHEN and CDR2 is SYDVKM in the germline V gene. CDR3 residues: CASSSTWTGPEGYF. As DNA, the CDR3 is TGTGCCAGCAGTTCAACCTGGACAGGCCCCGAGGGGTACTTC.

The chain recombines TRBV11-3 with TRBJ2-1; a possible D gene is TRBD2 (6 bases). The CDR3 totals 15 residues. The germline V gene encodes CDR1 SGHNT and CDR2 YENEEA. Trimming stripped 2 bases from V and 0 bases from J, with 8 bases between. CDR3 DNA sequence: TGTGCCAGCAGCTTAATCGGGAGCTCCTACAATGAGCAGTTCTTC. Protein sequence: CASSLIGSSYNEQFF.

This clone showed up just a few times. The sample carries other DNA sequences with the same CDR3. The chain employs TRBV11-2 and TRBJ1-2, with D unclear. In germline, CDR1 is SGHAT, CDR2 FQNNGV. The CDR3 totals 12 residues. With 1 base removed from V and 3 bases from J, the gap between germline ends came to 3 bases. Here the CDR3 DNA reads TGTGCCAGCAGCTTAGCCGACTATGGCTACACCTTC. Amino acid sequence: CASSLADYGYTF.

This clone occurred a few times. The chain carries TRBV11-2 and TRBJ2-3; 8 bases fit TRBD2. V dropped 0 bases and J dropped 3; count of bases not matched to a gene: 11. There are 18 residues in the CDR3. The germline CDR1 and CDR2 sequences are SGHAT and FQNNGV. As DNA, the CDR3 is TGTGCCAGCAGCTTAGATAGTGGGCTAGCGGGTTGGACAGATACGCAGTATTTT. Its translation: CASSLDSGLAGWTDTQYF.